This entry lists 15 T cell receptor beta chains sequenced from one sample in a study of T cell clusters in autoimmune cytopenias (dated by TCRdb to the late 2010s). Each sample's TRB amplification started from approximately 240 ng of peripheral blood genomic DNA, which corresponds to 38,000 or so genome equivalents. This sample was sequenced with an Illumina MiSeq. Multiplex PCR with a touch-down protocol amplified TRB rearrangements, with the TRB-A and TRB-B primer pools combined in a single tube. After TCRdb reprocessed the reads, each CDR3 protein sequence was kept as one row, without DNA. The table held for this sample gives 5,000 or so distinct CDR3 sequences. 2.5% to 3.5% of the sample is taken by the ten largest. The same sample was also used in a study of T cell repertoires in aging, cancer and after chemotherapy.

Sequenced material: peripheral blood. The receptors here all came from a human donor in good health.

This sequence joins TRBV18 and TRBJ1-2; TCRdb selects TRBD1, and the lack of DNA leaves this call unchecked. From germline, CDR1 is KGHSH and CDR2 LQKENI. This CDR3 contains 16 residues. The CDR3 sequence: CASSAIQGSNNYGYTF.

CDR3 loop: CAITRGNEQFF. The rearrangement links TRBV10-3 to TRBJ2-1. CDR1 is ENHRY and CDR2 is SYGVKD in the germline V gene. This CDR3 comprises 11 residues.

This clonotype is called medium-sized based on its frequency. The chain has TRBV15 and TRBJ1-5. This CDR3 has 15 residues. The germline CDR1 and CDR2 sequences are LNHNV and YYDKDF (reference sequence). The CDR3: CATSRDGSNNQPQHF.

This clonotype is deemed medium-sized by its frequency. V gene TRBV6-4 combines with J gene TRBJ2-3. The germline V gene encodes CDR1 MRHNA and CDR2 SNTAGT. CDR3 length equals 14 residues. CDR3 sequence reads: CASSDRASTDTQYF.

By frequency, this clonotype registers medium-sized (0.01 to 0.1%). The V gene is TRBV6-1, the J gene TRBJ2-7; TCRdb gives TRBD1 as the D gene, but with no DNA this cannot be confirmed. CDR3 size: 16 residues. The V gene's germline CDR1 is MNHNS and CDR2 SASEGT. The CDR3 sequence is CASSEFGAGIDYEQYF.

Measured by frequency, this clonotype is medium-sized. The chain carries TRBV19 and TRBJ2-2; the TRBD2 assignment by TCRdb is unverifiable without DNA. The CDR3 length is 19 residues. CDR1 is LNHDA and CDR2 is SQIVND in the germline V gene (reference sequence). CDR3 amino acids: CASSTRLADRLINTGELFF.

The chain links TRBV20-1 to TRBJ2-7. CDR3 length: 14 amino acids. Looked up from germline, CDR1 is DFQATT and CDR2 is SNEGSKA (reference sequence). The CDR3 sequence: CSARDASGYREQYF.

This clonotype registers medium-sized by frequency. The chain carries TRBV6-2 or TRBV6-3 and TRBJ2-7. CDR1 and CDR2 from the germline V gene are MNHEY and SVGEGT. The CDR3 sequence is 12 residues long. This CDR3 is CASSYPQTEQYF.

The chain joins TRBV7-4 to TRBJ2-1; the D call of TRBD2 rests on TCRdb alone, since no DNA is present to check it. The CDR3 covers 15 residues. Germline values: CDR1 SGHVT, CDR2 SQSDAQ. The CDR3 region is CASSLGGLGPNEQFF.

The chain employs TRBV18 and TRBJ1-2; TCRdb reports TRBD1, a call that lacks DNA to check it against. CDR1 is KGHSH, CDR2 LQKENI, per germline. The CDR3 runs to 13 residues. CDR3 amino acids: CASPKSGGYGYTF.

This clonotype is deemed medium-sized (0.01 to 0.1%) by its frequency. This chain joins TRBV6-5 and TRBJ1-1. The CDR3 is 13 amino acids. Germline assignment: CDR1 MNHEY and CDR2 SVGAGI. Here the CDR3 reads CASSSVVNTEAFF.

Its frequency marks this clonotype as medium-sized. The J gene is TRBJ2-3, the V gene TRBV6-2 or TRBV6-3; lacking DNA, the TRBD1 call made by TCRdb goes unchecked. This CDR3 is built from 16 residues. CDR1 is MNHEY, CDR2 SVGEGT, per germline. The chain's CDR3 is CASTPSGTGGGDTQYF.

According to its frequency, this clonotype is medium-sized. The chain employs TRBV19 and TRBJ2-1; no DNA is available, so the TRBD1 call from TCRdb remains unchecked. There are 15 residues in the CDR3. The germline CDR1 and CDR2 sequences are LNHDA and SQIVND (reference sequence). CDR3: CASSTPWDPDNEQFF.

This chain links TRBV5-1 with TRBJ2-5; TCRdb calls TRBD1, which cannot be checked without DNA. This CDR3 is 14 amino acids long. From germline, CDR1 is SGHRS and CDR2 YFSETQ. CDR3 amino acids: CASSSPGQGEAQYF.

This clonotype is medium-sized by frequency. This chain connects TRBV19 to TRBJ1-3; TCRdb calls TRBD1, which cannot be checked without DNA. Germline assignment: CDR1 LNHDA and CDR2 SQIVND (reference sequence). The length of the CDR3 is 13 residues. CDR3 residues: CASSAPTGNTIYF. Full variable domain (missing parts from reference TRBV19 and TRBJ1-3): DGGITQSPKYLFRKEGQNVTLSCEQNLNHDAMYWYRQDPGQGLRLIYYSQIVNDFQKGDIAEGYSVSREKKESFPLTVTSAQKNPTAFYLCASSAPTGNTIYFGEGSWLTVV.